Below, 15 T cell receptor beta chains from the same sample are listed, as sequenced in a study of cytomegalovirus exposure and HLA in healthy donors. The PCR contained 60 Vbeta and 13 Jbeta primers. Method: immunoSEQ multiplex PCR; TCRdb's copy keeps in-frame clones and lacks some. The sample carries about 130,000 clones, over 70% recorded once. The sequenced material came from PBMCs. These receptors came from a man in his thirties or forties in good health and CMV-seronegative.

J is TRBJ1-5 and V is TRBV28; 7 positions match TRBD1. This CDR3 comprises 15 residues. J was trimmed by 5 bases and V by 2 bases; bases with no gene match: 6. Germline CDR1 MDHEN, CDR2 SYDVKM. The CDR3 bases are TGTGCCAGCAGTTTAAACCGGGACAGCCATCAGCCCCAGCATTTT. This translates into CASSLNRDSHQPQHF.

The gene calls are TRBV6-6 and TRBJ2-7; D is ambiguous. V shed 5 bases and J shed 4 bases, with 15 bases lying between them. Germline CDR1 and CDR2: MNHNY and SVGAGI (reference sequence). CDR3 length: 14 residues. CDR3 nucleotide sequence: TGTGCCAGCAGTCCCCTGGGCCGCTTTTACGAGCAGTACTTC. The encoded protein is CASSPLGRFYEQYF.

The V and J genes are TRBV2 and TRBJ2-5; 12 bases align to TRBD1. Germline V lookup: CDR1 SNHLY, CDR2 FYNNEI. The CDR3 loop spans 15 amino acids. The ends lost 6 bases at V and 4 bases at J; junction bases unmatched: 6. CDR3 sequence reads: CASRNRDRGRETQYF. CDR3 DNA sequence: TGTGCCAGCAGGAACCGGGACAGGGGGCGAGAGACCCAGTACTTC.

V and J are TRBV2 and TRBJ1-6, with 7 bases aligning to TRBD1. The CDR3 length is 16 residues. The germline V gene has CDR1 SNHLY and CDR2 FYNNEI. J lost 5 bases, V lost 2 bases, and 6 bases had no gene match. The CDR3 bases are TGTGCCAGCAGTGAATTCAGGGGGATCGATAATTCACCCCTCCACTTT. This gives the protein CASSEFRGIDNSPLHF.

The chain couples TRBV5-4 to TRBJ2-7; 8 positions agree with TRBD2. J gave up 5 bases and V 7 bases, and 14 bases lay outside the gene matches. Per the germline V gene, CDR1 is SGHNT and CDR2 is YYREEE (reference sequence). This CDR3 is 15 amino acids long. The CDR3: CASARGGRGPHEQYF. In DNA form, the CDR3 reads TGTGCCAGCGCCCGGGGGGGCCGAGGGCCCCACGAGCAGTACTTC.

The CDR3 DNA reads TGCGCCAGCAGCCAAGGTCCTCGCGTGGTTAATTCACCCCTCCACTTT. This codes for CASSQGPRVVNSPLHF. The genes are TRBV4-1 and TRBJ1-6; D unclear. There are 16 residues in the CDR3. CDR1 MGHRA and CDR2 YSYEKL come from the germline V gene. Trimming took 1 base from V and 6 from J, leaving 13 bases between them.

The V call is TRBV7-3, the J call TRBJ2-1; 10 positions match TRBD2. Unmatched junction bases numbered 2, after V lost 2 bases and J lost 4 bases. The CDR3 totals 15 residues. Germline V gives CDR1 SGHTA, CDR2 FQGTGA. The CDR3 nucleotides read TGTGCCAGCAGCTTAGGACTAGCGGATTACAATGAGCAGTTCTTC. The encoded protein is CASSLGLADYNEQFF.

The V and J genes are TRBV9 and TRBJ2-1, with 9 positions matching TRBD2. The CDR3 consists of 15 residues. Germline V lookup: CDR1 SGDLS, CDR2 YYNGEE. The junction had 5 bases not matched to a gene; V was cut back by 3 bases and J by 4 bases. The CDR3 nucleotides read TGTGCCAGCAGCGGAGCGGGGGGACTGTACAATGAGCAGTTCTTC. Encoded protein: CASSGAGGLYNEQFF.

The V call is TRBV2, the J call TRBJ2-7; D unclear. Germline V gives CDR1 SNHLY, CDR2 FYNNEI. V was shortened by 2 bases and J by 0 bases, with 14 bases between the two germline ends. This CDR3 has 16 amino acids. The CDR3 nucleotides are TGTGCCAGCAGTGAAACCGAGGCAGTCTCCTCCTACGAGCAGTACTTC. Protein product: CASSETEAVSSYEQYF.

V is TRBV5-6 and J is TRBJ2-1, with D perhaps TRBD1 (6 bases). V lost 3 bases, J lost 9 bases, and 19 bases lay in between. The CDR3 totals 15 residues. Germline CDR1 SGHDT, CDR2 YYEEEE. In nucleotides, the CDR3 is TGTGCCAGCAGCTGGGGGCCTGGGTTACCTGGTGAGCAGTTCTTC. As protein: CASSWGPGLPGEQFF.

CDR3: CASSLVQLGPNEKLFF. CDR3 coding DNA: TGCGCCAGCAGCTTGGTCCAGTTGGGGCCGAATGAAAAACTGTTTTTT. The V gene is TRBV5-1, the J gene TRBJ1-4; the D gene is possibly TRBD1 (5 bases). The CDR3 is made up of 16 amino acids. The germline gives CDR1 SGHRS, CDR2 YFSETQ. Trimming removed 0 bases from V and 5 bases from J, with 14 bases in between. The variable domain in full, with the rest retrieved from reference TRBV5-1 and TRBJ1-4, is KAGVTQTPRYLIKTRGQQVTLSCSPISGHRSVSWYQQTPGQGLQFLFEYFSETQRNKGNFPGRFSGRQFSNSRSEMNVSTLELGDSALYLCASSLVQLGPNEKLFFGSGTQLSVL.

This chain links TRBV7-9 with TRBJ2-4, with 9 bases matching TRBD1. V lost 3 bases, J lost 0 bases, and 6 bases stayed unmatched. Germline V gives CDR1 SEHNR, CDR2 FQNEAQ (reference sequence). This CDR3 has 17 residues. The CDR3 region is CASSFGTGNEAKNIQYF. The CDR3 bases are TGTGCCAGCAGCTTCGGGACAGGGAACGAAGCCAAAAACATTCAGTACTTC. Together with reference TRBV7-9 and TRBJ2-4, the CDR3 gives the full variable domain: DTGVSQNPRHKITKRGQNVTFRCDPISEHNRLYWYRQTLGQGPEFLTYFQNEAQLEKSRLLSDRFSAERPKGSFSTLEIQRTEQGDSAMYLCASSFGTGNEAKNIQYFGAGTRLSVL.

This sequence joins TRBV4-3 and TRBJ2-7; 8 bases align to TRBD2. With V trimmed by 2 bases and J by 3 bases, 3 bases remained unmatched. Germline V lookup: CDR1 LGHNA, CDR2 YSLEER. CDR3 length: 14 residues. The CDR3 reads CASSQSLAGYEQYF. DNA of the CDR3: TGCGCCAGCAGCCAATCTCTAGCGGGCTACGAGCAGTACTTC.

For this clone: Since no conserved phenylalanine or tryptophan closes the CDR3, a read error is the likely cause. The genes are TRBV6-6 and TRBJ2-3, with unresolved D. The CDR3 totals 13 residues. Trimming removed 7 bases at V and 1 base at J, with 9 bases between. The germline V gene has CDR1 MNHNY and CDR2 SVGAGI (reference sequence). The CDR3 DNA reads TGTGCCAGCACTGTCCCGCGCACAGATACGCAGTATGTT. It translates to CASTVPRTDTQYV.

The rearrangement links TRBV28 to TRBJ1-1, with D perhaps TRBD1 (5 bases). The CDR3 spans 16 residues. The germline V and J ends were trimmed by 5 bases and 4 bases, with 20 bases remaining between them. In germline, CDR1 is MDHEN, CDR2 SYDVKM. The CDR3 DNA reads TGTGCCAGCAGTCCCCATGGAGCAGGGATTGGCACTGAAGCTTTCTTT. Its translation is CASSPHGAGIGTEAFF. Together with reference TRBV28 and TRBJ1-1, the CDR3 gives the full variable domain: DVKVTQSSRYLVKRTGEKVFLECVQDMDHENMFWYRQDPGLGLRLIYFSYDVKMKEKGDIPEGYSVSREKKERFSLILESASTNQTSMYLCASSPHGAGIGTEAFFGQGTRLTVV.